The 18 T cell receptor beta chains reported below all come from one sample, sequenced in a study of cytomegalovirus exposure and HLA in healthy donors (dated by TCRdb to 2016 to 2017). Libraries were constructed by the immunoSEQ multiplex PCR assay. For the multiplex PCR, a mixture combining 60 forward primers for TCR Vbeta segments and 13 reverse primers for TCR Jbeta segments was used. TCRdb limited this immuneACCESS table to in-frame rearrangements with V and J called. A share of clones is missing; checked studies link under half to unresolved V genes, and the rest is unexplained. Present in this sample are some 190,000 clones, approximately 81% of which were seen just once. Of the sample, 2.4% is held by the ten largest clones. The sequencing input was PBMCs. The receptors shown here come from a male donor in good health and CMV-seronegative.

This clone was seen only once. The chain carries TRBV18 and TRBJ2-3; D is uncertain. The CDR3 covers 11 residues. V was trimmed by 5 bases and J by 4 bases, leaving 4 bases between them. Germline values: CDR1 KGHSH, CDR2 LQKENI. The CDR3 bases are TGTGCCAGCTCATCTGCAGATACGCAGTATTTT. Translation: CASSSADTQYF.

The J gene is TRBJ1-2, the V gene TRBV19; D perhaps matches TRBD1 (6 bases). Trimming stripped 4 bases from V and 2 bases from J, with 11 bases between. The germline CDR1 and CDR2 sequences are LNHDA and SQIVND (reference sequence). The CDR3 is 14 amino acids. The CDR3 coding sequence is TGTGCCAGTAGTAAGGGGACAACGAACTATGGCTACACCTTC. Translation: CASSKGTTNYGYTF.

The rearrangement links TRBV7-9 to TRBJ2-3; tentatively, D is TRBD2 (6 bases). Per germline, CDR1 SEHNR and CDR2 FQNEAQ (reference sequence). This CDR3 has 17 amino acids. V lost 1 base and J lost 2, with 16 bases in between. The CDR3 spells CASSLVLSGSFTDTQYF. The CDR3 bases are TGTGCCAGCAGCTTAGTCTTGAGCGGGTCTTTCACAGATACGCAGTATTTT.

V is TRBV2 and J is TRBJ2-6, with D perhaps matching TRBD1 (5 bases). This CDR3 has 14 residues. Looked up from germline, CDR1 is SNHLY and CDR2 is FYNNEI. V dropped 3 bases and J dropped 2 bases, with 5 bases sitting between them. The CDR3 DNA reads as TGTGCCAGCAGTGACAGGGCTGGGGCCAACGTCCTGACTTTC. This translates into CASSDRAGANVLTF.

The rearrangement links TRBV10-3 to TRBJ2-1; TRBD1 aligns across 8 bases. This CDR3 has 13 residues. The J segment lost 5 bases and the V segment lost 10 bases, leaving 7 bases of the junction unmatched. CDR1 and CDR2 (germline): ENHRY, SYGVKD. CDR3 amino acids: CATTGDPNNEQFF. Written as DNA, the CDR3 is TGTGCCACGACAGGGGATCCCAACAATGAGCAGTTCTTC.

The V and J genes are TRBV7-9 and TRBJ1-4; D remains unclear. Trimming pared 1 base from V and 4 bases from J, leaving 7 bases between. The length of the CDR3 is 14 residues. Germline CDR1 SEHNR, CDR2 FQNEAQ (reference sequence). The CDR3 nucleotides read TGTGCCAGCAGCTTAGTCGGGTATAATGAAAAACTGTTTTTT. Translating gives CASSLVGYNEKLFF.

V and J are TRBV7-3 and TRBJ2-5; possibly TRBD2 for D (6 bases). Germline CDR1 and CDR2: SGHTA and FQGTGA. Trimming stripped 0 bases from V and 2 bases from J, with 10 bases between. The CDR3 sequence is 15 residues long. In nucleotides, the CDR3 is TGTGCCAGCAGCTTAACCCCGGGGACTCAAGAGACCCAGTACTTC. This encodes CASSLTPGTQETQYF.

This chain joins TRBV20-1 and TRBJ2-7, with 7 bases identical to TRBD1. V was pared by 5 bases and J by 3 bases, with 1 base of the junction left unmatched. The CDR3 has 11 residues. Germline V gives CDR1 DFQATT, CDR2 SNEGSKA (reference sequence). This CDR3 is CSAQGDYEQYF. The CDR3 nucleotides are TGCAGTGCTCAGGGGGACTACGAGCAGTACTTC.

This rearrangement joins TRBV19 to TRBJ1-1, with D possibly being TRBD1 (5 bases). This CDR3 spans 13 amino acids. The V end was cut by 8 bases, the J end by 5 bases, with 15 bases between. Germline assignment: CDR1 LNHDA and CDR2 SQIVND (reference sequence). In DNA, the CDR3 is TGTGCCAGTTCGACAGACGAGATAACTGAAGCTTTCTTT. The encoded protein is CASSTDEITEAFF.

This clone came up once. CDR3 amino acids: CASSSGDRTPYEQYF. CDR3 DNA sequence: TGTGCCAGCAGCTCGGGGGACAGGACCCCCTACGAGCAGTACTTC. The J gene is TRBJ2-5, the V gene TRBV13; 8 nucleotides agree with TRBD1. The J call is doubtful: the DNA matches TRBJ2-7 better. The germline V gene has CDR1 PRHDT and CDR2 FYEKMQ (reference sequence). The CDR3 runs 15 residues.

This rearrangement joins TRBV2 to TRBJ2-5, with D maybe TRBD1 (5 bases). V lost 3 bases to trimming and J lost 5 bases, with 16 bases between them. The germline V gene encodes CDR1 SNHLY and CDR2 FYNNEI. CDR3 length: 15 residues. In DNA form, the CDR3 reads TGTGCCAGCAGTGATCGGTTAGGGGATGGGGAGACCCAGTACTTC. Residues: CASSDRLGDGETQYF. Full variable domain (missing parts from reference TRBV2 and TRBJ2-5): EPEVTQTPSHQVTQMGQEVILRCVPISNHLYFYWYRQILGQKVEFLVSFYNNEISEKSEIFDDQFSVERPDGSNFTLKIRSTKLEDSAMYFCASSDRLGDGETQYFGPGTRLLVL.

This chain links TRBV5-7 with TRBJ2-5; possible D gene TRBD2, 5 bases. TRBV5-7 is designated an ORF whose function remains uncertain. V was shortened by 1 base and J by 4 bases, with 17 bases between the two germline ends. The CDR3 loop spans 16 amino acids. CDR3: CASSLTSGPRVETQYF. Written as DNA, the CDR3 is TGTGCCAGCAGCTTGACGAGCGGTCCTAGGGTAGAGACCCAGTACTTC.

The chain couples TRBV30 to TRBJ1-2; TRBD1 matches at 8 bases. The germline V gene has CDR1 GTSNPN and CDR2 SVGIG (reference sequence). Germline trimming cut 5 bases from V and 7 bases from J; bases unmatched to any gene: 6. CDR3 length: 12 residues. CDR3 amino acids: CAWSQGASGYTF. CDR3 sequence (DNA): TGTGCCTGGTCCCAGGGGGCGAGTGGCTACACCTTC. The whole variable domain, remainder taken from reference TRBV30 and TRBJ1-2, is SQTIHQWPATLVQPVGSPLSLECTVEGTSNPNLYWYRQAAGRGLQLLFYSVGIGQISSEVPQNLSASRPQDRQFILSSKKLLLSDSGFYLCAWSQGASGYTFGSGTRLTVV.

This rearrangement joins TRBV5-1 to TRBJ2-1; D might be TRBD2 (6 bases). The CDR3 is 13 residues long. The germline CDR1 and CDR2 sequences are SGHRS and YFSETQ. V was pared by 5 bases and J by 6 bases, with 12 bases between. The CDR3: CASSREAVNEQFF. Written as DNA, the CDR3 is TGCGCCAGCAGTAGGGAGGCGGTCAATGAGCAGTTCTTC.

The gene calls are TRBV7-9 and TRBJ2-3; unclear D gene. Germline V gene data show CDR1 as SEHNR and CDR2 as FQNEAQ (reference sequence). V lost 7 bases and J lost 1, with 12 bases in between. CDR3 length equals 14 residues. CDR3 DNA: TGTGCCAGCACCACGCGAGGAGGCACAGATACGCAGTATTTT. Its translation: CASTTRGGTDTQYF.

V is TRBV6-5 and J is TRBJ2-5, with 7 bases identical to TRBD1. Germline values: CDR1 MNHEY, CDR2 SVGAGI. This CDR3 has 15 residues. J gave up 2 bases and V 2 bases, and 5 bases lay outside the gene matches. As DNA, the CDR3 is TGTGCCAGCAGTTACGATCCAGGGGGACAAGAGACCCAGTACTTC. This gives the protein CASSYDPGGQETQYF.

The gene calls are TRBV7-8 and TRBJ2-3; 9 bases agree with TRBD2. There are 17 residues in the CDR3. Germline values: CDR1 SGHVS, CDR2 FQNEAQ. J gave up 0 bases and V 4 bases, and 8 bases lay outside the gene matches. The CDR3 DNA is TGTGCCAGCAGCTCGGGATCCCTAGCGGGGAGCACAGATACGCAGTATTTT. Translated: CASSSGSLAGSTDTQYF.

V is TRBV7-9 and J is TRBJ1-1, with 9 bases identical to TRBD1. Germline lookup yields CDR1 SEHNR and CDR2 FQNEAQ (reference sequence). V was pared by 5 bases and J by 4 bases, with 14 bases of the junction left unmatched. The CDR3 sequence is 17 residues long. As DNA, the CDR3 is TGTGCCAGCAGCCCGGCTGGGGGACAGGGAGTGAGCACTGAAGCTTTCTTT. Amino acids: CASSPAGGQGVSTEAFF. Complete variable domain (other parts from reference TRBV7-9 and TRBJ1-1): DTGVSQNPRHKITKRGQNVTFRCDPISEHNRLYWYRQTLGQGPEFLTYFQNEAQLEKSRLLSDRFSAERPKGSFSTLEIQRTEQGDSAMYLCASSPAGGQGVSTEAFFGQGTRLTVV.